A single sample is the source of the 28 T cell receptor beta chains below, sequenced in a study of cytomegalovirus exposure and HLA in healthy donors. The assay was immunoSEQ multiplex PCR, and TCRdb's table has in-frame clones only and misses some. This sample has around 150,000 clones; approximately 96% occur once, and the top ten carry under 0.9%. Sequenced material: PBMCs. The receptors derive from a woman aged 18-29 years in good health and CMV-seronegative.

This clone was recorded only once. The rearrangement joins TRBV30 to TRBJ1-1; the D is unclear. Trimming removed 2 bases from V and 3 bases from J, with 10 bases in between. This CDR3 is built from 13 residues. Germline values: CDR1 GTSNPN, CDR2 SVGIG (reference sequence). The CDR3 region is CAWSPLSDTEAFF. The CDR3 DNA sequence: TGTGCCTGGAGTCCGCTTTCGGACACTGAAGCTTTCTTT.

This clone was detected only once. The rearrangement joins TRBV5-1 to TRBJ1-3; 8 nucleotides match TRBD1. The CDR3 runs to 19 residues. V dropped 0 bases and J dropped 6; count of bases not matched to a gene: 17. The germline V gene has CDR1 SGHRS and CDR2 YFSETQ. CDR3 in amino acids: CASSLVSGSGDRGSNTIYF. The CDR3 nucleotides are TGCGCCAGCAGCTTGGTTTCGGGCAGCGGTGACAGGGGTTCAAACACCATATATTTT. The entire variable domain, with the rest obtained from reference TRBV5-1 and TRBJ1-3, is as follows: KAGVTQTPRYLIKTRGQQVTLSCSPISGHRSVSWYQQTPGQGLQFLFEYFSETQRNKGNFPGRFSGRQFSNSRSEMNVSTLELGDSALYLCASSLVSGSGDRGSNTIYFGEGSWLTVV.

V is TRBV7-3 and J is TRBJ1-1; 7 bases are a match to TRBD1. Trimming took 4 bases from V and 5 from J; bases not matched to a gene: 4. There are 13 residues in the CDR3. The germline V gene encodes CDR1 SGHTA and CDR2 FQGTGA. The CDR3 loop reads CASSSTGRTEAFF. The CDR3 nucleotides are TGTGCCAGCAGCTCGACAGGGAGAACTGAAGCTTTCTTT.

This chain joins TRBV4-3 and TRBJ1-2, with D uncertain. Trimming left V 2 bases short and J 4 bases short, with 11 bases between. CDR3 length equals 14 residues. Looked up from germline, CDR1 is LGHNA and CDR2 is YSLEER. CDR3 sequence: CASSQTTTIYGYTF. Here the CDR3 DNA reads TGCGCCAGCAGCCAAACTACGACTATCTATGGCTACACCTTC.

The rearrangement joins TRBV29-1 to TRBJ2-1; 11 bases match TRBD1. Germline CDR1 is SQVTM and CDR2 is ANQGSEA. The CDR3 is made up of 14 amino acids. V gave up 5 bases and J gave up 7 bases; unmatched junction bases: 7. Written as DNA, the CDR3 is TGCAGCGTTCCCCTCGGGACAGGGGGAAATGAGCAGTTCTTC. It yields the protein CSVPLGTGGNEQFF.

The chain links TRBV4-1 to TRBJ1-1; TRBD1 might be the D (5 bases). Germline V CDR1 and CDR2: MGHRA, YSYEKL. With 2 bases removed from V and 2 bases from J, the gap between germline ends came to 15 bases. The CDR3 length is 16 residues. For the CDR3, the DNA is TGCGCCAGCAGCCAACCTGCCCTAGGGGTAAACACTGAAGCTTTCTTT. Encoded protein: CASSQPALGVNTEAFF.

The chain uses TRBV5-1 and TRBJ1-2, with a tentative D call TRBD1 (5 bases). Trimming left V 0 bases short and J 5 bases short, with 17 bases between. Germline V lookup: CDR1 SGHRS, CDR2 YFSETQ. This CDR3 has 16 amino acids. This CDR3 is CASSLESGLGWYGYTF. The CDR3 DNA sequence: TGCGCCAGCAGCTTGGAGTCAGGGTTAGGATGGTATGGCTACACCTTC. The variable domain in full, completed from reference TRBV5-1 and TRBJ1-2, reads KAGVTQTPRYLIKTRGQQVTLSCSPISGHRSVSWYQQTPGQGLQFLFEYFSETQRNKGNFPGRFSGRQFSNSRSEMNVSTLELGDSALYLCASSLESGLGWYGYTFGSGTRLTVV.

The J gene is TRBJ1-2, the V gene TRBV7-9, with a tentative D call TRBD1 (6 bases). Trimming removed 1 base at V and 4 bases at J, with 16 bases between. This CDR3 has 16 residues. CDR1 and CDR2 (germline): SEHNR, FQNEAQ (reference sequence). CDR3 region: CASSLVSAGASYGYTF. The CDR3 DNA reads TGTGCCAGCAGCTTAGTTAGCGCAGGGGCGAGCTATGGCTACACCTTC.

This chain connects TRBV9 to TRBJ2-7, with D possibly being TRBD2 (6 bases). The V gene lost 5 bases and the J gene lost 0 bases, with 18 bases spanning the gap. Germline V gene lookup returns CDR1 SGDLS and CDR2 YYNGEE. This CDR3 spans 16 amino acids. The CDR3 region is CASSGRGTASSYEQYF. CDR3 nucleotide sequence: TGTGCCAGCAGTGGTCGGGGGACGGCGAGCTCCTACGAGCAGTACTTC. The whole variable domain, remainder taken from reference TRBV9 and TRBJ2-7, is DSGVTQTPKHLITATGQRVTLRCSPRSGDLSVYWYQQSLDQGLQFLIQYYNGEERAKGNILERFSAQQFPDLHSELNLSSLELGDSALYFCASSGRGTASSYEQYFGPGTRLTVT.

The CDR3 spells CASSLAGGYNEQFF. The CDR3 DNA reads as TGTGCCAGCAGTTTAGCGGGGGGGTACAATGAGCAGTTCTTC. The chain combines TRBV6-5 with TRBJ2-1; 11 positions agree with TRBD2. The CDR3 is made up of 14 amino acids. V shed 4 bases and J 4 bases; nucleotides not matched to a gene: 0. Germline assignment: CDR1 MNHEY and CDR2 SVGAGI.

The chain is built from TRBV18 and TRBJ1-1, with 7 bases fitting TRBD1. J was trimmed by 1 base and V by 3 bases; bases with no gene match: 11. Per germline, CDR1 KGHSH and CDR2 LQKENI. CDR3 size: 17 residues. CDR3 nucleotides: TGTGCCAGCTCACCGAGAGGGGCACAGGGGACGAACACTGAAGCTTTCTTT. The encoded protein is CASSPRGAQGTNTEAFF.

The V call is TRBV4-1, the J call TRBJ1-2; D gene uncertain. There are 14 residues in the CDR3. The V end lost 1 base, the J end lost 8 bases, and 14 bases lay between the germline ends. Germline values: CDR1 MGHRA, CDR2 YSYEKL. In DNA, the CDR3 is TGCGCCAGCAGCCAAGGGAGCAGCCTTAGGGGCTACACCTTC. Its protein product is CASSQGSSLRGYTF.

The J gene is TRBJ1-5, the V gene TRBV7-8, with D perhaps TRBD1 (5 bases). Trimming cost V 5 bases and J 0 bases, with 14 bases left between them. Germline V gives CDR1 SGHVS, CDR2 FQNEAQ. The CDR3 has 16 residues. CDR3 loop: CASSPGHRYSNQPQHF. CDR3 DNA sequence: TGTGCCAGCAGCCCCGGACACCGATATAGCAATCAGCCCCAGCATTTT.

J is TRBJ1-6 and V is TRBV27; tentative D call: TRBD1 (5 bases). This CDR3 has 13 residues. Per the germline V gene, CDR1 is MNHEY and CDR2 is SMNVEV (reference sequence). V shed 4 bases and J shed 9 bases, with 10 bases lying between them. The DNA for the CDR3 is TGTGCCAGCAGTTATCAGGGTAGTTCACCCCTCCACTTT. It specifies CASSYQGSSPLHF.

The chain carries TRBV4-1 and TRBJ1-2; no clear D. Germline CDR1 reads MGHRA; CDR2 reads YSYEKL. The CDR3 has 18 residues. V shed 4 bases and J shed 3 bases, with 24 bases lying between them. CDR3 protein: CASSLGTGGALGDYGYTF. CDR3 nucleotide sequence: TGCGCCAGCAGCCTCGGCACGGGCGGTGCCCTCGGGGACTATGGCTACACCTTC.

The sample holds one count of this clone. The chain couples TRBV5-1 to TRBJ2-2, with 8 bases lining up with TRBD1. V lost 6 bases to trimming and J lost 4 bases; unmatched junction nucleotides: 5. The CDR3 covers 14 residues. CDR1 SGHRS and CDR2 YFSETQ come from the germline V gene. DNA of the CDR3: TGCGCCAGCATGGACAGGGTGACCACCGGGGAGCTGTTTTTT. Translation: CASMDRVTTGELFF.

A single count supports this clone. The chain uses TRBV4-1 and TRBJ1-1; TRBD1 matches at 12 bases. Germline CDR1 and CDR2: MGHRA and YSYEKL. The CDR3 spans 18 residues. V dropped 4 bases and J dropped 4; count of bases not matched to a gene: 13. CDR3 protein: CASSRGTGGDSLGTEAFF. The CDR3 DNA sequence: TGCGCCAGCAGCCGCGGGACAGGGGGCGATTCCTTGGGCACTGAAGCTTTCTTT.

The rearrangement uses TRBV5-1 and TRBJ1-5; a weak D match, TRBD1 (5 bases). Germline assignment: CDR1 SGHRS and CDR2 YFSETQ. V shed 0 bases and J shed 7 bases, with 8 bases lying between them. The length of the CDR3 is 13 residues. This CDR3 reads CASSLEGVQPQHF. As DNA, the CDR3 is TGCGCCAGCAGCTTGGAAGGGGTCCAGCCCCAGCATTTT.

This clone was observed once. The rearrangement links TRBV29-1 to TRBJ2-5; unclear D gene. The CDR3 is made up of 13 amino acids. Trimming shortened V by 8 bases and J by 7 bases, and 20 bases separated the two germline ends. Per germline, CDR1 SQVTM and CDR2 ANQGSEA. CDR3 residues: CSTPSFGPGTQYF. Written as DNA, the CDR3 is TGCAGCACCCCTTCCTTTGGCCCAGGGACCCAGTACTTC.

The V and J genes are TRBV14 and TRBJ1-6, with 8 nucleotides matching TRBD1. This CDR3 is built from 16 residues. Looked up from germline, CDR1 is SGHDN and CDR2 is FVKESK. V trimming: 7 bases; J trimming: 7 bases; junction bases outside the gene matches: 12. This chain's CDR3 is CASTRPDRGGNSPLHF. The DNA for the CDR3 is TGTGCCAGCACCCGCCCTGACAGGGGTGGGAATTCACCCCTCCACTTT. Supplemented by reference TRBV14 and TRBJ1-6, the full variable domain reads EAGVTQFPSHSVIEKGQTVTLRCDPISGHDNLYWYRRVMGKEIKFLLHFVKESKQDESGMPNNRFLAERTGGTYSTLKVQPAELEDSGVYFCASTRPDRGGNSPLHFGNGTRLTVT.

The chain is built from TRBV7-2 and TRBJ2-1; D may be TRBD1 (5 bases). V was pared by 2 bases and J by 2 bases, with 16 bases between. The CDR3 loop spans 17 amino acids. From germline, CDR1 is SGHTA and CDR2 FQGNSA. CDR3 in amino acids: CASSLTALGAAYNEQFF. CDR3 nucleotide sequence: TGTGCCAGCAGCTTAACGGCGTTAGGGGCCGCCTACAATGAGCAGTTCTTC.

This clone has just a few counts. J is TRBJ2-3 and V is TRBV7-3, with unresolved D. The germline CDR1 and CDR2 sequences are SGHTA and FQGTGA. This CDR3 region has 14 residues. V was pared by 4 bases and J by 1 base, with 9 bases between. The chain's CDR3 is CASSYLTRTDTQYF. The CDR3 DNA reads TGTGCCAGCAGCTACCTAACTCGCACAGATACGCAGTATTTT.

This chain joins TRBV18 and TRBJ1-5, with a tentative D call TRBD1 (5 bases). CDR3 length equals 19 residues. V was shortened by 11 bases and J by 0 bases, with 29 bases between the two germline ends. Germline lookup yields CDR1 KGHSH and CDR2 LQKENI. In DNA, the CDR3 is TGTGCCCCGGGGGGGAAGAGCACCAAGGGACCTTATAGCAATCAGCCCCAGCATTTT. Translating gives CAPGGKSTKGPYSNQPQHF.

The chain employs TRBV19 and TRBJ1-2; D may be TRBD1 (5 bases). Germline V lookup: CDR1 LNHDA, CDR2 SQIVND (reference sequence). The ends were cut back, 10 bases at V and 5 bases at J, with 17 bases in the middle. The CDR3 totals 13 residues. In DNA, the CDR3 is TGTGCCATTATGGACGGTGGGGCGTATGGCTACACCTTC. Protein product: CAIMDGGAYGYTF.

The chain recombines TRBV6-1 with TRBJ1-1, with a weak D call TRBD1 (5 bases). V lost 7 bases to trimming and J lost 6 bases, with 18 bases between them. The CDR3 is 14 amino acids. Per the germline V gene, CDR1 is MNHNS and CDR2 is SASEGT. In nucleotides, the CDR3 is TGTGCCAGCAACCCCTCCACGGGGGTCGCTGAAGCTTTCTTT. It translates to CASNPSTGVAEAFF.

This chain joins TRBV4-3 and TRBJ1-4, with 8 positions matching TRBD1. V lost 2 bases to trimming and J lost 3 bases; unmatched junction nucleotides: 5. CDR3 length: 16 amino acids. Germline-derived CDR1 and CDR2 are LGHNA and YSLEER. The CDR3 region has the DNA TGCGCCAGCAGCCAAAAACGGGACAGGTCTAATGAAAAACTGTTTTTT. Its translation is CASSQKRDRSNEKLFF.

The chain uses TRBV14 and TRBJ1-1; no clear D. V lost 0 bases to trimming and J lost 2 bases, with 4 bases between them. This CDR3 spans 13 amino acids. Germline V gene sequence: CDR1 SGHDN, CDR2 FVKESK. The CDR3 is CASSQDINTEAFF. The CDR3 DNA sequence: TGTGCCAGCAGCCAAGATATTAACACTGAAGCTTTCTTT.

The gene calls are TRBV7-6 and TRBJ2-7; D gene ambiguous. In germline, CDR1 is SGHVS, CDR2 FNYEAQ. This CDR3 is built from 12 residues. With 6 bases removed from V and 0 bases from J, the gap between germline ends came to 6 bases. The CDR3 is CASSSSSYEQYF. The CDR3 DNA sequence: TGTGCCAGCAGTTCCAGCTCCTACGAGCAGTACTTC.